What follows are 16 T cell receptor beta chains derived from one specimen sequenced in a study of blood T cell repertoires in COVID-19. Sequencing used immunoSEQ multiplex PCR; TCRdb keeps in-frame clones, though not all of them. The table lists about 280,000 clones, 75% to 90% of them singletons. The sequenced material came from PBMCs or T cells enriched from blood (not recorded which). These receptors were obtained from a woman aged 50 to 60 who had recovered from COVID-19.

V and J are TRBV2 and TRBJ2-7; the D gene is possibly TRBD2 (6 bases). Trimming removed 4 bases from V and 0 bases from J, with 10 bases in between. Germline V lookup: CDR1 SNHLY, CDR2 FYNNEI. There are 14 residues in the CDR3. CDR3 residues: CASSGRGSSYEQYF. CDR3 nucleotides: TGTGCCAGCAGTGGGAGGGGTAGCTCCTACGAGCAGTACTTC.

The rearrangement links TRBV5-1 to TRBJ2-1; 10 bases line up with TRBD2. V lost 4 bases, J lost 8 bases, and 12 bases stayed unmatched. The CDR3 has 16 residues. The germline V gene has CDR1 SGHRS and CDR2 YFSETQ. The CDR3 sequence is CASSPAGGAIVDEQFF. The CDR3 nucleotides are TGCGCCAGCAGCCCAGCGGGGGGGGCCATCGTAGATGAGCAGTTCTTC.

This clone was observed once. CDR3 amino acids: CASSFRTSGDYNEQFF. The CDR3 DNA reads TGTGCCAGCAGCTTCAGGACTAGCGGGGACTACAATGAGCAGTTCTTC. The chain is built from TRBV7-9 and TRBJ2-1, with 12 nucleotides matching TRBD2. Germline V CDR1 and CDR2: SEHNR, FQNEAQ (reference sequence). Trimming cost V 3 bases and J 3 bases; bases outside gene matches: 3. CDR3 size: 16 residues.

The V and J genes are TRBV4-2 and TRBJ1-1, with 11 bases that match TRBD1. V dropped 3 bases and J dropped 5; count of bases not matched to a gene: 8. Germline lookup yields CDR1 LGHNA and CDR2 YNFKEQ. The CDR3 extends over 16 amino acids. CDR3: CASSHGQGALGTEAFF. Here the CDR3 DNA reads TGTGCCAGCAGCCACGGACAGGGGGCTCTAGGGACTGAAGCTTTCTTT.

The rearrangement joins TRBV7-2 to TRBJ2-2; 9 bases agree with TRBD1. Germline CDR1 reads SGHTA; CDR2 reads FQGNSA. The V segment lost 5 bases and the J segment 6 bases; nucleotides outside the gene matches: 10. This CDR3 contains 16 residues. The DNA for the CDR3 is TGTGCCAGCAGCACCGTTTCGGACAGGGGTTCCGGGGAGCTGTTTTTT. This codes for CASSTVSDRGSGELFF.

The chain joins TRBV5-1 to TRBJ2-3, with D maybe TRBD2 (6 bases). In germline, CDR1 is SGHRS, CDR2 YFSETQ. The CDR3 consists of 13 residues. The V gene lost 6 bases and the J gene lost 2 bases, with 10 bases spanning the gap. This CDR3 is CASTTGDTDTQYF. The CDR3 DNA is TGCGCCAGCACCACGGGGGACACAGATACGCAGTATTTT.

The chain is built from TRBV5-1 and TRBJ1-2; 7 bases fit TRBD1. V trimming: 4 bases; J trimming: 6 bases; junction bases outside the gene matches: 9. The germline V gene encodes CDR1 SGHRS and CDR2 YFSETQ. The length of the CDR3 is 14 residues. Here the CDR3 DNA reads TGCGCCAGCAGCATCCGACAGGGCAATCATGGCTACACCTTC. Its protein is CASSIRQGNHGYTF.

V usage is TRBV30 and J usage is TRBJ1-6; a weak D match, TRBD1 (6 bases). There are 15 residues in the CDR3. V was shortened by 2 bases and J by 4 bases, with 12 bases between the two germline ends. Per the germline V gene, CDR1 is GTSNPN and CDR2 is SVGIG (reference sequence). This CDR3 is CAWSYKQGYNSPLHF. The DNA for the CDR3 is TGTGCCTGGAGTTATAAACAGGGTTATAATTCACCCCTCCACTTT.

This chain connects TRBV4-1 to TRBJ2-7; 7 nucleotides agree with TRBD1. The V segment lost 2 bases and the J segment 3 bases; nucleotides outside the gene matches: 4. In germline, CDR1 is MGHRA, CDR2 YSYEKL. There are 14 residues in the CDR3. The CDR3 DNA reads TGCGCCAGCAGCCAACCAAGACAGGGCTACGAGCAGTACTTC. It is translated as CASSQPRQGYEQYF.

The genes are TRBV6-5 and TRBJ2-7; 10 bases fit TRBD1. This CDR3 comprises 15 residues. The germline CDR1 and CDR2 sequences are MNHEY and SVGAGI. V was clipped by 4 bases and J by 3 bases; unmatched bases: 6. The CDR3 region is CASSSDRGSGYEQYF. Written as DNA, the CDR3 is TGTGCCAGCAGTTCGGACAGGGGGTCCGGCTACGAGCAGTACTTC.

This sequence joins TRBV2 and TRBJ1-6; 7 bases are a match to TRBD1. This CDR3 is 15 amino acids long. Germline V gene sequence: CDR1 SNHLY, CDR2 FYNNEI. V lost 6 bases, J lost 0 bases, and 2 bases stayed unmatched. CDR3 nucleotides: TGTGCCAGCAGGGACAGGATCTCCTATAATTCACCCCTCCACTTT. Translating it yields CASRDRISYNSPLHF.

The chain joins TRBV7-2 to TRBJ2-3; a weak D match, TRBD2 (6 bases). The CDR3 is 14 amino acids. V dropped 7 bases and J dropped 2 bases, with 13 bases sitting between them. CDR1 and CDR2 (germline): SGHTA, FQGNSA. This chain's CDR3 is CASKRAGYTDTQYF. CDR3 coding DNA: TGTGCCAGCAAGAGGGCGGGATACACAGATACGCAGTATTTT.

The chain uses TRBV19 and TRBJ1-5; TRBD1 agrees at 9 bases. J gave up 4 bases and V 8 bases, and 6 bases lay outside the gene matches. Per the germline V gene, CDR1 is LNHDA and CDR2 is SQIVND (reference sequence). The CDR3 extends over 14 amino acids. CDR3 loop: CASDHGQGNQPQHF. The DNA of the CDR3 is TGTGCCAGTGACCACGGACAGGGGAATCAGCCCCAGCATTTT.

The V call is TRBV19, the J call TRBJ2-6, with a possible D match to TRBD1 (8 bases). The CDR3 sequence is 18 residues long. The V end was cut by 10 bases, the J end by 0 bases, with 22 bases between. CDR1 is LNHDA, CDR2 SQIVND, per germline (reference sequence). The CDR3 spells CATRGAGGDFSGANVLTF. CDR3 bases: TGTGCCACCCGGGGGGCAGGGGGCGATTTCTCTGGGGCCAACGTCCTGACTTTC.

The chain links TRBV6-2 or TRBV6-3 to TRBJ1-5; D uncertain. CDR1 is MNHEY and CDR2 is SVGEGT in the germline V gene. Trimming cost V 0 bases and J 3 bases, with 9 bases left between them. This CDR3 spans 15 amino acids. Here the CDR3 reads CASSYSNSNNQPQHF. DNA of the CDR3: TGTGCCAGCAGTTACTCGAACAGTAACAATCAGCCCCAGCATTTT.

V is TRBV4-2 and J is TRBJ2-7; D may be TRBD2 (5 bases). Trimming left V 1 base short and J 6 bases short, with 13 bases between. Germline V gene data show CDR1 as LGHNA and CDR2 as YNFKEQ. This CDR3 is 14 amino acids long. This chain's CDR3 is CASSQGVGRSEQYF. DNA for the CDR3: TGTGCCAGCAGCCAAGGGGTAGGGAGAAGCGAGCAGTACTTC.